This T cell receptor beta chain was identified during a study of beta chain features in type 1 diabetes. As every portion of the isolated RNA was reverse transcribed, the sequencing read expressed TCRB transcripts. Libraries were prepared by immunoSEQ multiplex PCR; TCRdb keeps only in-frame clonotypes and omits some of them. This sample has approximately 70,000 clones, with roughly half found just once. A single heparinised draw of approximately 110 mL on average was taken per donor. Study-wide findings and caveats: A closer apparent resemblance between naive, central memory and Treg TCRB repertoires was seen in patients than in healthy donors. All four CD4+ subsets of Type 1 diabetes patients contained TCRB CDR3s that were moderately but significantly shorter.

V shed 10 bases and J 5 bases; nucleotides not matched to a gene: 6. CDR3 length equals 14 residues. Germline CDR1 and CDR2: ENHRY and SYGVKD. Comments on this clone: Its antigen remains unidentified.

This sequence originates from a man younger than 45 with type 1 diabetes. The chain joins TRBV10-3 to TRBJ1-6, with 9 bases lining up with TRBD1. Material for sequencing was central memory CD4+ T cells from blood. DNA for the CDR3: TGTGCCACCACACAGGGGGCGGATAATTCACCCCTCCACTTT. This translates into CATTQGADNSPLHF.